Listed below are T cell receptor beta chains from one sample, sequenced in a study of blood T cell repertoires in COVID-19. Profiling relied on immunoSEQ multiplex PCR, and the TCRdb table lists in-frame clones only, not all of them. The table lists some 58,000 clones, roughly 83% of them singletons. Sample: peripheral blood. These receptors were collected from a man aged 50-59 years with COVID-19, enrolled during active disease. Both conserved end residues are part of each CDR3. The D gene is left open where the match is weak. Clone size is not always given. Where it is, it says once, few, many or a class for expanded clones.

-,TRBV9,TRBJ1-3,few,TGTGCCAGCAGCCCAGGGGTAAGCTCTGGAAACACCATATATTTT,CASSPGVSSGNTIYF
-,TRBV19,TRBJ1-1,-,TGTGCCAGTAGTATTTCATATTATAGCACTGAAGCTTTCTTT,CASSISYYSTEAFF
TRBD1,TRBV5-1,TRBJ1-4,once,TGCGCCAGCAGCGAGGGACAGGTCGGTGAAAAACTGTTTTTT,CASSEGQVGEKLFF
TRBD1,TRBV18,TRBJ1-4,once,TGTGCCAGCTCACCCGGTATGACAGGGAATGAAAAACTGTTTTTT,CASSPGMTGNEKLFF
TRBD1,TRBV9,TRBJ2-1,-,TGTGCCAGCAGCGACCCAAGGACAGGTCCCCACTCCTACAATGAGCAGTTCTTC,CASSDPRTGPHSYNEQFF
TRBD2,TRBV5-1,TRBJ2-3,-,TGCGCCAGCAGCTCCGGGGGGGACACAGATACGCAGTATTTT,CASSSGGDTDTQYF
TRBD2,TRBV5-1,TRBJ2-1,-,TGCGCCAGCAGCTTGGGGCTAGCGGGAGGGGGCAATGAGCAGTTCTTC,CASSLGLAGGGNEQFF
-,TRBV5-1,TRBJ2-5,-,TGCGCCAGCAGCTTGGCCCATCCGAAGAGGGGGGAGACCCAGTACTTC,CASSLAHPKRGETQYF
TRBD2,TRBV4-3,TRBJ2-3,-,TGCGCCAGCAGCCAAGACCCTAGCGGGAGGGGCACAGATACGCAGTATTTT,CASSQDPSGRGTDTQYF
-,TRBV7-9,TRBJ2-3,few,TGTGCCAGCAGCTCAGTACAGTCAGATACGCAGTATTTT,CASSSVQSDTQYF
-,TRBV18,TRBJ1-4,-,TGTGCCAGCTCAGACGACAGTGAAAAACTGTTTTTT,CASSDDSEKLFF
TRBD2,TRBV4-2,TRBJ2-3,-,TGTGCCAGCAGCCAAGCCGGACTAGCGGGAGACACAGATACGCAGTATTTT,CASSQAGLAGDTDTQYF
-,TRBV4-2,TRBJ2-3,-,TGTGCCAGCAGCCGAAGGCTAACGACAGGAGGAACTAGCACAGATACGCAGTATTTT,CASSRRLTTGGTSTDTQYF
TRBD2,TRBV29-1,TRBJ2-2,-,TGCAGCGGATCCCGTGGGGGGGGGACCGGGGAGCTGTTTTTT,CSGSRGGGTGELFF
-,TRBV3-1/TRBV3-2,TRBJ2-6,-,TGTGCCAGCAGCCAAGAGTTGGGAGCGGGGGCCAACGTCCTGACTTTC,CASSQELGAGANVLTF
TRBD1,TRBV27,TRBJ2-1,-,TGTGCCAGCAGTACAGGGGCGCTCAATGAGCAGTTCTTC,CASSTGALNEQFF
-,TRBV6-2/TRBV6-3,TRBJ1-2,-,TGTGCCAGCAGTTACACCATACAAAACTATGGCTACACCTTC,CASSYTIQNYGYTF
TRBD1,TRBV19,TRBJ1-5,-,TGTGCCAGTAGTAGGACAGGGTGGAATCAGCCCCAGCATTTT,CASSRTGWNQPQHF
TRBD1,TRBV28,TRBJ1-4,-,TGTGCCAGCAGTTCCACAGGGGCAACTAATGAAAAACTGTTTTTT,CASSSTGATNEKLFF
TRBD1,TRBV6-5,TRBJ2-7,-,TGTGCCAGCAGTTCCGCCGGGACAGCCGCCTGGGAGCAGTACTTC,CASSSAGTAAWEQYF
TRBD2,TRBV10-3,TRBJ2-3,-,TGTGCCATCAGCCCTTCGCTAGCGGCCACAGATACGCAGTATTTT,CAISPSLAATDTQYF
-,TRBV6-5,TRBJ2-7,-,TGTGCCAGCAGTTACTCTAGGGGCGAGCAGTACTTC,CASSYSRGEQYF
-,TRBV25-1,TRBJ1-2,medium-sized,TGTGCCAGCAGTGTCGGGACTAACTATGGCTACACCTTC,CASSVGTNYGYTF
TRBD2,TRBV9,TRBJ2-4,-,TGTGCCAGCAGCCCGAGAGCGGGAGATCTTGGGGACATTCAGTACTTC,CASSPRAGDLGDIQYF
TRBD1,TRBV28,TRBJ1-4,-,TGTGCCAGCAGAGACTCCTCGGGACAGGGTTGGGAAAAACTGTTTTTT,CASRDSSGQGWEKLFF
TRBD1,TRBV28,TRBJ2-7,-,TGTGCCAGCAGTCCAGCCGGGACAGGCTACGAGCAGTACTTC,CASSPAGTGYEQYF
TRBD2,TRBV5-1,TRBJ2-1,-,TGCGCCAGCAGCCCGCTAGCGGGAGCCTACAATGAGCAGTTCTTC,CASSPLAGAYNEQFF
-,TRBV5-1,TRBJ1-2,-,TGCGCCAGCAGCTTGGACCTAACCGGGACAAGGGGAGGCTACACCTTC,CASSLDLTGTRGGYTF
-,TRBV28,TRBJ1-5,-,TGTGCCAGCAGTTCCATATTCCGACAGGATAGCAATCAGCCCCAGCATTTT,CASSSIFRQDSNQPQHF
TRBD2,TRBV4-3,TRBJ2-3,-,TGCGCCAGCAGCCAAGATCCTGGGACTAGCAGCACAGATACGCAGTATTTT,CASSQDPGTSSTDTQYF
-,TRBV12-3/TRBV12-4,TRBJ2-7,-,TGTGCCAGCACCATCGGGGACACGCGGTACTTC,CASTIGDTRYF
TRBD1,TRBV27,TRBJ2-7,few,TGTGCCAGCAGGGGACAGGGGGGATCCTACGAGCAGTACTTC,CASRGQGGSYEQYF
TRBD2,TRBV2,TRBJ2-5,-,TGTGCCAGCAGTGAGCGTCTTGGCAGGCGGGAGAAAGAGACCCAGTACTTC,CASSERLGRREKETQYF
TRBD2,TRBV7-2,TRBJ2-1,-,TGTGCCAGCAGCTCGCCTGGGACTAGCGGGGCGTCGCGGTTCTTC,CASSSPGTSGASRFF
TRBD2,TRBV2,TRBJ2-3,-,TGTGCCAGCAGGGGACTAGCGGGAGGTACAGATACGCAGTATTTT,CASRGLAGGTDTQYF
-,TRBV2,TRBJ1-1,-,TGTGCCAGCGGTAAATTAACAGGGACGAACACTGAAGCTTTCTTT,CASGKLTGTNTEAFF
TRBD1,TRBV6-2/TRBV6-3,TRBJ1-1,-,TGTGCCAGCAGTCGCGGGACAGGGGGCACTGAAGCTTTCTTT,CASSRGTGGTEAFF
TRBD1,TRBV7-9,TRBJ2-5,-,TGTGCCAGCAGCTTCACAGGGGGCTTGGGGACCCAGTACTTC,CASSFTGGLGTQYF
-,TRBV5-1,TRBJ2-3,-,TGCGCCAGCAGTCACGGTGGCACAGATACGCAGTATTTT,CASSHGGTDTQYF
-,TRBV4-3,TRBJ2-7,-,TGCGCCAGCAGCCAAGGCAGGGGCCGTCTTCAGTACTTC,CASSQGRGRLQYF
-,TRBV18,TRBJ1-2,-,TGTGCCAGCTCACCCGACAGGAACTATGGCTACACCTTC,CASSPDRNYGYTF
TRBD1,TRBV28,TRBJ1-5,-,TGTGCCACAGACAGGGGAGGCAATCAGCCCCAGCATTTT,CATDRGGNQPQHF
-,TRBV19,TRBJ1-5,-,TGTGCCAGTAGTATTGGGCCAGGGGGCAATCAGCCCCAGCATTTT,CASSIGPGGNQPQHF
TRBD2,TRBV6-2/TRBV6-3,TRBJ2-7,-,TGTGCCAGCAGTGGCGGGAGATTAGGAAGGTGGTACGAGCAGTACTTC,CASSGGRLGRWYEQYF
TRBD2,TRBV6-5,TRBJ2-7,-,TGTGCCAGCAGTTACAGGACTAGCGGGAGTTACGAGCAGTACTTC,CASSYRTSGSYEQYF
-,TRBV2,TRBJ1-4,-,TGTGCCAGCCAGATGACTAATGAAAAACTGTTTTTT,CASQMTNEKLFF
TRBD2,TRBV5-6,TRBJ2-1,once,TGTGCCAGCAGCTTGGACCCGCGGGCTAGCGGGAGGGGTTACAATGAGCAGTTCTTC,CASSLDPRASGRGYNEQFF
TRBD2,TRBV6-2/TRBV6-3,TRBJ2-7,-,TGTGCCAGCAGTTACATCCCTAGCGGGAGAGACGAGCAGTACTTC,CASSYIPSGRDEQYF